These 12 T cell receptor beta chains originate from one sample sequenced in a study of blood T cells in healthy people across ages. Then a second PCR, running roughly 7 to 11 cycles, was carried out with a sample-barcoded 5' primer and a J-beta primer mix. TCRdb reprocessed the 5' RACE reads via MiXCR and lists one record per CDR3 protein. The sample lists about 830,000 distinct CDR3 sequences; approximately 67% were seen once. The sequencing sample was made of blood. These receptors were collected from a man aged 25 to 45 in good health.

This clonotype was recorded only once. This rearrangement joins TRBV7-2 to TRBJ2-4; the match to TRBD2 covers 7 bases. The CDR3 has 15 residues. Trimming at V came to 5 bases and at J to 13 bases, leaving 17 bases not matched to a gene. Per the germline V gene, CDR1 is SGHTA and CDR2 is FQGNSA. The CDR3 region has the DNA TGTGCCAGCAGCCCGATATCAGCGGGGCTGGGAGAGCAGTACTTC. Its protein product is CASSPISAGLGEQYF.

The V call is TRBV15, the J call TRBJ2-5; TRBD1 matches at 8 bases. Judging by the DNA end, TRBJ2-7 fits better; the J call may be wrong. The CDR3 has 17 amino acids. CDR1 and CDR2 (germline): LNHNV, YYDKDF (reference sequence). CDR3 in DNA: TGTGCCACCAGCAGAGAGCGGGGATCGCAGGGGGCGTACGAGCAGTACTTC. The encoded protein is CATSRERGSQGAYEQYF.

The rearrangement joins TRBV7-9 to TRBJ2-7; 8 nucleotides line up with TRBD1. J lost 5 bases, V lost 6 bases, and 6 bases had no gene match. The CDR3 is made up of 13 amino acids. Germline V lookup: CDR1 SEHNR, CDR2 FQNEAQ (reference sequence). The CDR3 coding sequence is TGTGCCAGCAGACCCAGGGGGCCCCACGAGCAGTACTTC. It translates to CASRPRGPHEQYF.

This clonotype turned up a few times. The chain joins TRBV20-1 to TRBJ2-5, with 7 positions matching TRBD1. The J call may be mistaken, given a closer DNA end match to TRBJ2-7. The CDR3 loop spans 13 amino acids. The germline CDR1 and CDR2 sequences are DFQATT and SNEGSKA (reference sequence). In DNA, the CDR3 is TGCAGTGCTAGGCCGGGACAGACCTACGAGCAGTACTTC. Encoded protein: CSARPGQTYEQYF.

The CDR3 DNA reads TGTGCCAGCAGAAACCCGGGGCGCGGACATTCACCCCTCCACTTT. Protein product: CASRNPGRGHSPLHF. The V gene is TRBV7-3, the J gene TRBJ1-6; TRBD1 is a possible D gene (5 bases). Deletions cut 6 bases from V and 8 bases from J, with 17 bases between. Germline V gene sequence: CDR1 SGHTA, CDR2 FQGTGA. The CDR3 length is 15 residues.

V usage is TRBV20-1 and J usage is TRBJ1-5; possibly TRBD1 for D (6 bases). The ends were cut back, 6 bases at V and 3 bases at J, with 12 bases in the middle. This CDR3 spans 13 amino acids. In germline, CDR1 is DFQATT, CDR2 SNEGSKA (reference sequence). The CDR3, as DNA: TGCAGTGCCACGGGACATCTCAATCAGCCCCAGCATTTT. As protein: CSATGHLNQPQHF.

CDR3 coding DNA: TGCGCCAGCAGCCAAGAAACAGGGGGGTTAAGTGGCTACACCTTC. Its protein product is CASSQETGGLSGYTF. V and J are TRBV4-3 and TRBJ1-2; 8 bases map to TRBD1. The CDR3 runs to 15 residues. V was pared by 0 bases and J by 7 bases, with 7 bases of the junction left unmatched. Germline CDR1 and CDR2: LGHNA and YSLEER.

The CDR3 loop is CSATMGGEFNSPLHF. CDR3 in DNA: TGCAGTGCTACGATGGGGGGCGAGTTTAATTCACCCCTCCACTTT. This chain joins TRBV20-1 and TRBJ1-6; the D gene is possibly TRBD1 (6 bases). This CDR3 has 15 residues. Between the trimmed V and J ends, which lost 4 bases and 6 bases, there was a span of 16 bases. The germline V gene has CDR1 DFQATT and CDR2 SNEGSKA (reference sequence).

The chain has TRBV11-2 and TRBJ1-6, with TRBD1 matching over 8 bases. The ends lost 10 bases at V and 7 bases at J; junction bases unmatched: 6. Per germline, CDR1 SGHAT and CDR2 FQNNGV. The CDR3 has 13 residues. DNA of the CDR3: TGTGCCAACCGGACAGGGTGGAATTCACCCCTCCACTTT. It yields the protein CANRTGWNSPLHF.

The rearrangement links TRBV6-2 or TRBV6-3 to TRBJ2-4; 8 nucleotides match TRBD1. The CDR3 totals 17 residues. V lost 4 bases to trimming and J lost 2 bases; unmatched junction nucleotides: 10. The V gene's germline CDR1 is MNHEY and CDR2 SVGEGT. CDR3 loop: CASSFPTGAFTKNIQYF. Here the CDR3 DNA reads TGTGCCAGCAGTTTTCCGACAGGGGCCTTTACCAAAAACATTCAGTACTTC.

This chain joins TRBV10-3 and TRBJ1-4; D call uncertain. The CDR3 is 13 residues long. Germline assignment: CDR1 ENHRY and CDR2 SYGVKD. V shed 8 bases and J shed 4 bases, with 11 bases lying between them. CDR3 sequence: CAIRGAINEKLFF. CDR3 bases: TGTGCCATCCGAGGCGCCATTAATGAAAAACTGTTTTTT.

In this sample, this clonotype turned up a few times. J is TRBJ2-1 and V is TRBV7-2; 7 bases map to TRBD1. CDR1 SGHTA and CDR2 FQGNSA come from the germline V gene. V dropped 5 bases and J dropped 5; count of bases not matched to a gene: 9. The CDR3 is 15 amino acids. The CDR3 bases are TGTGCCAGCAGCCCAGACAGGGAAACCCACAATGAGCAGTTCTTC. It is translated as CASSPDRETHNEQFF.